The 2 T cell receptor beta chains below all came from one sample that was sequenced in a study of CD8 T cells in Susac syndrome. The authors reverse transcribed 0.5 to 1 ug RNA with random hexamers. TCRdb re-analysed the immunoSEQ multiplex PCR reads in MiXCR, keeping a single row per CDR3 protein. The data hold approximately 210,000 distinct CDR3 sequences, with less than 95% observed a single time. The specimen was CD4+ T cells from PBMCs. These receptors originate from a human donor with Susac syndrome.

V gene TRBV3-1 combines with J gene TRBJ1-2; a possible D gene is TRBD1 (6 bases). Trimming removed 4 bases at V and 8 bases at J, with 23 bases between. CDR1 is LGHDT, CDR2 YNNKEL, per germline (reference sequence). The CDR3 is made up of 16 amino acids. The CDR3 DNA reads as TGTGCCAGCAGCCCAACATTAGGGCCACAGGGACGGGGCTACACCTTC. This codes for CASSPTLGPQGRGYTF.

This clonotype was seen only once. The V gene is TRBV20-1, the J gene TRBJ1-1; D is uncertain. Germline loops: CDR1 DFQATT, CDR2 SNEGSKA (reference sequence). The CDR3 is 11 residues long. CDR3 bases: TGCATTGCCGACGGGAGGACTGAAGCTTTCTTT. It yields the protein CIADGRTEAFF.